Each of the 2 T cell receptor beta chains below was sequenced from the same sample in a study of patients and donors after allogeneic stem cell transplantation. TCRdb ran MiXCR on the RT-PCR reads and lists one entry per CDR3 protein. Of 150,000 to 200,000 distinct CDR3 sequences listed, about 29% are singletons. The sequencing sample was made of blood, either unsorted or a sorted T cell fraction (not recorded which). The receptors stem from a human donor who was either an allogeneic HSCT recipient or a stem cell or donor lymphocyte infusion donor (not recorded which). It is not recorded whose cells these are; they may come from a transplant donor.

This clonotype has only a few counts. The V and J genes are TRBV12-3 or TRBV12-4 and TRBJ2-1, with 8 bases matching TRBD1. Unmatched junction bases numbered 7, after V lost 10 bases and J lost 8 bases. This CDR3 spans 12 amino acids. CDR3 sequence reads: CATGQGVYEQFF. CDR3 coding DNA: TGTGCCACCGGACAGGGAGTGTATGAGCAGTTCTTC.

By sample fraction, this clonotype is medium-sized (0.01 to 0.1%). V is TRBV29-1 and J is TRBJ2-6; the match to TRBD1 covers 11 bases. CDR1 and CDR2 (germline): SQVTM, ANQGSEA. J lost 0 bases, V lost 4 bases, and 5 bases had no gene match. This CDR3 has 17 amino acids. CDR3: CSVAGTGGVSGANVLTF. CDR3 sequence (DNA): TGCAGCGTTGCCGGGACAGGGGGAGTCTCTGGGGCCAACGTCCTGACTTTC. The full variable domain, its missing parts supplied by reference TRBV29-1 and TRBJ2-6, is SAVISQKPSRDICQRGTSLTIQCQVDSQVTMMFWYRQQPGQSLTLIATANQGSEATYESGFVIDKFPISRPNLTFSTLTVSNMSPEDSSIYLCSVAGTGGVSGANVLTFGAGSRLTVL.